Following are 18 T cell receptor beta chains from one sample sequenced in a study of blood T cell repertoires in COVID-19. Produced via immunoSEQ multiplex PCR; TCRdb's table is partial and in-frame only. Among approximately 77,000 clones listed, approximately 79% were seen once. Sequencing was done on a sample of peripheral blood. These receptors all stem from a man aged 70-80 years with active or convalescent COVID-19.

This clone was detected only a few times. This chain uses TRBV6-5 with TRBJ1-1, with D unresolved. V gave up 6 bases and J gave up 7 bases, with 9 bases separating them. The germline V gene encodes CDR1 MNHEY and CDR2 SVGAGI. This CDR3 is 11 amino acids long. The CDR3 DNA sequence: TGTGCCAGCAGGATCGAGGGTGAAGCTTTCTTT. It translates to CASRIEGEAFF.

This chain links TRBV7-2 with TRBJ2-5, with a tentative D call TRBD2 (6 bases). The CDR3 has 15 residues. Trimming took off 5 bases at V and 1 base at J, with 14 bases between the two ends. From germline, CDR1 is SGHTA and CDR2 FQGNSA. In DNA, the CDR3 is TGTGCCAGCAGCCTTGATTGGGGGGTCCAAGAGACCCAGTACTTC. Translation: CASSLDWGVQETQYF.

The V and J genes are TRBV5-5 and TRBJ1-3; D might be TRBD1 (5 bases). Trimming took 1 base from V and 4 from J, leaving 18 bases between them. This CDR3 comprises 17 residues. In germline, CDR1 is SGHKS, CDR2 YYEKEE (reference sequence). The DNA of the CDR3 is TGTGCCAGCAGCTTGTCCTTGGGTAGGGGAATGGGAAACACCATATATTTT. It encodes CASSLSLGRGMGNTIYF. Full variable domain (outside the CDR3, taken from reference TRBV5-5 and TRBJ1-3): DAGVTQSPTHLIKTRGQQVTLRCSPISGHKSVSWYQQVLGQGPQFIFQYYEKEERGRGNFPDRFSARQFPNYSSELNVNALLLGDSALYLCASSLSLGRGMGNTIYFGEGSWLTVV.

The rearrangement joins TRBV19 to TRBJ2-3; 13 bases map to TRBD2. The CDR3 consists of 16 residues. Germline V gives CDR1 LNHDA, CDR2 SQIVND (reference sequence). After removal of 5 bases from V and 3 bases from J, the junction contained 5 bases not matched to a gene. For the CDR3, the DNA is TGTGCCAGTAGTCTAGGACTAGCGGGGGCAACAGATACGCAGTATTTT. This translates into CASSLGLAGATDTQYF.

The chain couples TRBV6-5 to TRBJ2-7; a possible D gene is TRBD2 (6 bases). This CDR3 is 14 amino acids long. V lost 5 bases to trimming and J lost 2 bases, with 13 bases between them. Looked up from germline, CDR1 is MNHEY and CDR2 is SVGAGI. DNA of the CDR3: TGTGCCAGCAGTATCTACGGCGGGGCCTACGAGCAGTACTTC. Translated: CASSIYGGAYEQYF.

For the CDR3, the DNA is TGTGCCAGCAGTTTTGGGGGACAGGGTCCCACGGATGAAAAACTGTTTTTT. As protein: CASSFGGQGPTDEKLFF. This chain links TRBV28 with TRBJ1-4; TRBD1 matches 9 bases. This CDR3 is built from 17 residues. Germline-derived CDR1 and CDR2 are MDHEN and SYDVKM. After removal of 3 bases from V and 6 bases from J, the junction contained 11 bases not matched to a gene.

The chain has TRBV30 and TRBJ1-5; the D gene is possibly TRBD1 (5 bases). This CDR3 has 14 amino acids. Germline-derived CDR1 and CDR2 are GTSNPN and SVGIG (reference sequence). V lost 1 base and J 5 bases, leaving 12 bases between the germline ends. The CDR3 DNA reads TGTGCCTGGAGTGCCGGGGGAGGAGATCAGCCCCAGCATTTT. It codes for CAWSAGGGDQPQHF.

The gene calls are TRBV5-8 and TRBJ1-4, with D perhaps TRBD1 (6 bases). Per the germline V gene, CDR1 is SGHTS and CDR2 is YDEGEE. Trimming removed 1 base from V and 7 bases from J, with 8 bases in between. The CDR3 totals 13 residues. The CDR3 bases are TGTGCCAGCAGCTTGTCAGGGGTTGAAAAACTGTTTTTT. It specifies CASSLSGVEKLFF.

The chain links TRBV18 to TRBJ1-1; D remains ambiguous. Germline assignment: CDR1 KGHSH and CDR2 LQKENI. This CDR3 has 15 amino acids. The V end was cut by 3 bases, the J end by 1 base, with 12 bases between. CDR3 protein: CASSPDLSKNTEAFF. The CDR3 bases are TGTGCCAGCTCACCGGACTTGAGTAAGAACACTGAAGCTTTCTTT.

This chain connects TRBV5-1 to TRBJ2-1, with 9 bases that match TRBD1. CDR1 and CDR2 from the germline V gene are SGHRS and YFSETQ. With V trimmed by 7 bases and J by 7 bases, 9 bases remained unmatched. The CDR3 has 14 residues. The CDR3 spells CASHPGTGRNEQFF. CDR3 bases: TGCGCCAGCCACCCCGGGACAGGGAGGAATGAGCAGTTCTTC.

V usage is TRBV27 and J usage is TRBJ2-3; 7 bases fit TRBD2. The CDR3 is made up of 15 amino acids. CDR1 and CDR2 (germline): MNHEY, SMNVEV (reference sequence). J gave up 2 bases and V 4 bases, and 6 bases lay outside the gene matches. CDR3 bases: TGTGCCAGCAGTTCACAGCGGGGCCACACAGATACGCAGTATTTT. This encodes CASSSQRGHTDTQYF.

The chain couples TRBV4-1 to TRBJ1-5, with D uncertain. Trimming left V 3 bases short and J 4 bases short, with 13 bases between. In germline, CDR1 is MGHRA, CDR2 YSYEKL. The length of the CDR3 is 15 residues. The CDR3 DNA reads TGCGCCAGCAGCCACAGACACTCCGATAATCAGCCCCAGCATTTT. Translating it yields CASSHRHSDNQPQHF.

This clone turned up a few times. The chain joins TRBV5-5 to TRBJ1-2; D might be TRBD1 (5 bases). The germline gives CDR1 SGHKS, CDR2 YYEKEE (reference sequence). This CDR3 has 16 amino acids. V was cut by 4 bases and J by 0 bases, with 16 bases left in between. In DNA form, the CDR3 reads TGTGCCAGCAGCCGCATCACAGGAAGAGCTAACTATGGCTACACCTTC. Translation gives CASSRITGRANYGYTF.

The chain combines TRBV6-1 with TRBJ1-1, with 10 bases fitting TRBD1. Germline CDR1 reads MNHNS; CDR2 reads SASEGT. Trimming at V came to 6 bases and at J to 0 bases, leaving 4 bases not matched to a gene. The CDR3 is 15 amino acids. DNA of the CDR3: TGTGCCAGCAGGAGACAGGGGGCTCTGAACACTGAAGCTTTCTTT. Its protein product is CASRRQGALNTEAFF.

J is TRBJ2-3 and V is TRBV7-2; D is uncertain. The CDR3 has 13 amino acids. The V end lost 4 bases, the J end lost 0 bases, and 5 bases lay between the germline ends. From germline, CDR1 is SGHTA and CDR2 FQGNSA. The CDR3 loop is CASSSFSTDTQYF. CDR3 nucleotides: TGTGCCAGCAGCTCCTTTAGCACAGATACGCAGTATTTT.

This chain uses TRBV10-3 with TRBJ1-1, with 10 bases fitting TRBD1. This CDR3 is built from 16 residues. V was pared by 2 bases and J by 5 bases, with 8 bases of the junction left unmatched. From germline, CDR1 is ENHRY and CDR2 SYGVKD. The CDR3 sequence is CAISETDRGYATEAFF. CDR3 nucleotides: TGTGCCATCAGTGAGACGGACAGGGGGTATGCGACTGAAGCTTTCTTT.

V and J are TRBV18 and TRBJ2-7; D is unresolved. This CDR3 spans 15 amino acids. Germline assignment: CDR1 KGHSH and CDR2 LQKENI. V was shortened by 0 bases and J by 1 base, with 10 bases between the two germline ends. In DNA, the CDR3 is TGTGCCAGCTCACCACCCATCACAGCTTCCTACGAGCAGTACTTC. Residues: CASSPPITASYEQYF. The whole variable domain, remainder taken from reference TRBV18 and TRBJ2-7, is NAGVMQNPRHLVRRRGQEARLRCSPMKGHSHVYWYRQLPEEGLKFMVYLQKENIIDESGMPKERFSAEFPKEGPSILRIQQVVRGDSAAYFCASSPPITASYEQYFGPGTRLTVT.

This clone was seen once. The chain has TRBV12-5 and TRBJ1-3; TRBD1 is a possible D gene (5 bases). Trimming took 5 bases from V and 4 from J, leaving 6 bases between them. This CDR3 is 12 amino acids long. Germline V gives CDR1 LGHNT, CDR2 FRNRAP. The CDR3 here is CASGGGGNTIYF. The CDR3 DNA is TGTGCTAGTGGTGGGGGGGGAAACACCATATATTTT.